The 10 T cell receptor beta chains in this list originate from one sample, sequenced in a study of blood T cell repertoires in COVID-19. Assay used: immunoSEQ multiplex PCR; TCRdb lists only in-frame clones, some missing. This sample yields 99,000 or so clones, of which approximately 86% are seen a single time; 2.1% belongs to the top ten. Material for sequencing was peripheral blood. These TCRs come from a man in his fifties or sixties with COVID-19, enrolled during active disease.

This chain connects TRBV7-9 to TRBJ1-1; D is unresolved. CDR3 length: 17 amino acids. Germline loops: CDR1 SEHNR, CDR2 FQNEAQ (reference sequence). The V end was cut by 4 bases, the J end by 0 bases, with 18 bases between. As DNA, the CDR3 is TGTGCCAGCAGCTCCCTACCAAGCTTGCCCTTGAACACTGAAGCTTTCTTT. It translates to CASSSLPSLPLNTEAFF.

The chain couples TRBV6-1 to TRBJ1-2; no firm D call. V lost 3 bases, J lost 8 bases, and 16 bases lay in between. This CDR3 region has 14 residues. Germline V gene sequence: CDR1 MNHNS, CDR2 SASEGT. The CDR3 loop is CASSDPGSIIGYTF. In DNA, the CDR3 is TGTGCCAGCAGTGACCCGGGGTCTATAATAGGCTACACCTTC.

The gene calls are TRBV9 and TRBJ1-2; possibly TRBD1 for D (5 bases). The CDR3 loop spans 13 amino acids. Per the germline V gene, CDR1 is SGDLS and CDR2 is YYNGEE. V dropped 0 bases and J dropped 4 bases, with 7 bases sitting between them. The CDR3 coding sequence is TGTGCCAGCAGCGTAGGACAGTTCTATGGCTACACCTTC. It yields the protein CASSVGQFYGYTF.

The gene calls are TRBV7-3 and TRBJ1-3, with 7 bases fitting TRBD1. V trimming: 6 bases; J trimming: 2 bases; junction bases outside the gene matches: 7. The germline gives CDR1 SGHTA, CDR2 FQGTGA. This CDR3 has 15 residues. CDR3 protein: CASSPSGQAGNTIYF. The CDR3 region has the DNA TGTGCCAGCAGTCCCTCAGGACAGGCTGGAAACACCATATATTTT.

This clone was counted once. This chain links TRBV18 with TRBJ2-5, with 8 bases fitting TRBD1. The V and J ends lost 6 bases and 2 bases, in that order; junction bases with no gene match: 8. Germline V gene lookup returns CDR1 KGHSH and CDR2 LQKENI. The CDR3 sequence is 15 residues long. CDR3 protein: CASSLQGAGQETQYF. The CDR3 region has the DNA TGTGCCAGCTCGCTCCAGGGGGCGGGTCAAGAGACCCAGTACTTC.

This clone occurred once. The CDR3 is CATAREASGTDTQYF. Written as DNA, the CDR3 is TGTGCCACCGCCCGGGAGGCTAGCGGCACAGATACGCAGTATTTT. The chain has TRBV24-1 and TRBJ2-3; 7 bases line up with TRBD2. The CDR3 contains 15 residues. V was clipped by 9 bases and J by 1 base; unmatched bases: 9. Germline V lookup: CDR1 KGHDR, CDR2 SFDVKD.

The CDR3 DNA reads TGTGCCAGCAGTGACTCGAGGGGGCCAGGCTCAGGTGCTTTCTTT. This translates into CASSDSRGPGSGAFF. The chain is built from TRBV6-4 and TRBJ1-1; 7 bases agree with TRBD1. Germline-derived CDR1 and CDR2 are MRHNA and SNTAGT. After removal of 0 bases from V and 11 bases from J, the junction contained 12 bases not matched to a gene. CDR3 length: 15 amino acids.

V is TRBV18 and J is TRBJ2-7, with D tentatively TRBD2 (5 bases). The CDR3 sequence is 12 residues long. Trimming took 2 bases from V and 5 from J, leaving 7 bases between them. The V gene's germline CDR1 is KGHSH and CDR2 LQKENI. The CDR3 DNA sequence: TGTGCCAGCTCACCAAGCGGAAACGAGCAGTACTTC. Translating gives CASSPSGNEQYF.

The chain joins TRBV11-2 to TRBJ2-7; D perhaps matches TRBD1 (5 bases). The CDR3 runs 14 residues. CDR1 is SGHAT, CDR2 FQNNGV, per germline. Trimming pared 1 base from V and 6 bases from J, leaving 13 bases between. CDR3 in amino acids: CASSLGQGNREQYF. The DNA of the CDR3 is TGTGCCAGCAGCTTAGGGCAGGGTAATCGCGAGCAGTACTTC.

The gene calls are TRBV5-6 and TRBJ1-2; TRBD1 aligns across 8 bases. After removal of 0 bases from V and 6 bases from J, the junction contained 10 bases not matched to a gene. From germline, CDR1 is SGHDT and CDR2 YYEEEE. The CDR3 is made up of 16 amino acids. This chain's CDR3 is CASSLAPGQGRNGYTF. CDR3 nucleotide sequence: TGTGCCAGCAGCTTGGCCCCCGGACAGGGAAGGAATGGCTACACCTTC. Full variable domain (remainder filled in from reference TRBV5-6 and TRBJ1-2): DAGVTQSPTHLIKTRGQQVTLRCSPKSGHDTVSWYQQALGQGPQFIFQYYEEEERQRGNFPDRFSGHQFPNYSSELNVNALLLGDSALYLCASSLAPGQGRNGYTFGSGTRLTVV.